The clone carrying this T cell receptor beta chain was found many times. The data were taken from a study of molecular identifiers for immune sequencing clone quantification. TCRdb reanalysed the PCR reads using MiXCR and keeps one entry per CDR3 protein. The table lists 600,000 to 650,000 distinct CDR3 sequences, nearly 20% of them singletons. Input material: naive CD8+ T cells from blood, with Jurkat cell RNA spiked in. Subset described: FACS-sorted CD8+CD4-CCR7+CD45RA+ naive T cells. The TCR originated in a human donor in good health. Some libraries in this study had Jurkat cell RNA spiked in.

The DNA of the CDR3 is TGTGCCAGCAGCTTGGTTCAACAGGGGGCAGGAGGACAAGAGACCCAGTACTTC. This codes for CASSLVQQGAGGQETQYF. The gene calls are TRBV5-5 and TRBJ2-5; 9 bases line up with TRBD1. The CDR3 is made up of 18 amino acids. After removal of 0 bases from V and 2 bases from J, the junction contained 11 bases not matched to a gene. Germline V gives CDR1 SGHKS, CDR2 YYEKEE (reference sequence).